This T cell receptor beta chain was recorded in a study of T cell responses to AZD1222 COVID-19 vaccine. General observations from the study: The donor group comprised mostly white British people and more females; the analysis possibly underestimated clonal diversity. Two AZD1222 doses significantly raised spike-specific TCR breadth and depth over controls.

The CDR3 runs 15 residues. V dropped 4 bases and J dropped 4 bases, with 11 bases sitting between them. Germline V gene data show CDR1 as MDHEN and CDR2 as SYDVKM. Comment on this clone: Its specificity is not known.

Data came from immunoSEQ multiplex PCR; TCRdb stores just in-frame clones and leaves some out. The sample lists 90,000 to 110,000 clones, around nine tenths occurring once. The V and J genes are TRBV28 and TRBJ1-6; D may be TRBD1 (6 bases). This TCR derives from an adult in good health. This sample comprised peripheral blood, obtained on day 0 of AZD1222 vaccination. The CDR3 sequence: CASSSPDRYNSPLHF. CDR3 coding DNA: TGTGCCAGCAGTTCGCCCGACAGGTATAATTCACCCCTCCACTTT.